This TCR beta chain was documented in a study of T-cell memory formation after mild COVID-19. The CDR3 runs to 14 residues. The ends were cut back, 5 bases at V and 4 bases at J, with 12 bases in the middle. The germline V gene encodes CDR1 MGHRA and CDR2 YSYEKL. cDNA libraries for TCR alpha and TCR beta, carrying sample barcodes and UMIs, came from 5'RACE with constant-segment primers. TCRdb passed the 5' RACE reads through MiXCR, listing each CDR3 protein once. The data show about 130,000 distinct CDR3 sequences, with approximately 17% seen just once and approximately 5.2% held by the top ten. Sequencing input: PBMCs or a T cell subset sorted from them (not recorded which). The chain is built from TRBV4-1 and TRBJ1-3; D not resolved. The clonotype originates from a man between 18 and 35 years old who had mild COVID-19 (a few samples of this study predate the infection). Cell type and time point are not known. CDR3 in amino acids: CASSSGLNGNTIYF. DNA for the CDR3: TGCGCCAGCAGCTCCGGACTAAACGGAAACACCATATATTTT.